Listed below are T cell receptor beta chains from one sample, sequenced in a study of a mutant IDH1 vaccine in newly diagnosed glioma. Libraries were prepared by immunoSEQ multiplex PCR; TCRdb keeps only in-frame clonotypes and omits some of them. In the table there are over 95,000 clones, almost 90% of which are singletons. Their target antigens are unknown. Sequences were derived from PBMCs, sampled from a glioma patient whose treatment included an IDH1 peptide vaccine. Receptor source: a woman aged 50 to 60 with glioma. Each CDR3 is given with its conserved first and last residue. A D gene is named only where the DNA matches it firmly. Expanded clones get a size class; other rows say once, few or many, or leave the size out.

>TRBJ1-2|TRBV5-4|-|-
CASRPVGGSYGYTF
TGTGCCAGCAGACCCGTGGGGGGCTCCTATGGCTACACCTTC
>TRBJ2-5|TRBV7-9|-|-
CASSSDPRSGTGEETQYF
TGTGCCAGCAGCTCCGACCCTCGTTCCGGGACGGGGGAAGAGACCCAGTACTTC
>TRBJ2-7|TRBV27|-|TRBD1
CASTYGTGGNYEQYF
TGTGCCAGCACCTACGGGACAGGGGGTAACTACGAGCAGTACTTC
>TRBJ2-2|TRBV19|-|-
CASSIPITGELFF
TGTGCCAGTAGTATACCTATCACCGGGGAGCTGTTTTTT
>TRBJ2-3|TRBV9|-|TRBD2
CASSVGGLAGPDTQYF
TGTGCCAGCAGCGTGGGGGGACTAGCGGGGCCAGATACGCAGTATTTT
>TRBJ2-7|TRBV27|once|TRBD2
CASSGLGPAGDYEQYF
TGTGCCAGCAGTGGCTTGGGACCAGCGGGAGACTACGAGCAGTACTTC
>TRBJ1-3|TRBV7-6|-|-
CASSLDFIGNTIYF
TGTGCCAGCAGCTTAGATTTCATTGGAAACACCATATATTTT
>TRBJ1-5|TRBV29-1|-|-
CSVAEGGGNQPQHF
TGCAGCGTTGCGGAGGGGGGGGGCAATCAGCCCCAGCATTTT
>TRBJ2-3|TRBV5-1|once|TRBD1
CASSRQGLGDTQYF
TGCGCCAGCAGCAGACAGGGCTTGGGAGATACGCAGTATTTT
>TRBJ2-5|TRBV5-1|-|-
CASSLTVGTHQETQYF
TGCGCCAGCAGCTTGACGGTGGGGACACATCAAGAGACCCAGTACTTC
>TRBJ2-7|TRBV5-8|-|-
CASSSSSYEQYF
TGTGCCAGCAGCTCATCCTCCTACGAGCAGTACTTC
>TRBJ2-7|TRBV6-5|-|TRBD1
CASTRTGAPYEQYF
TGTGCCAGCACCCGGACAGGGGCTCCCTACGAGCAGTACTTC
>TRBJ1-4|TRBV6-5|-|-
CASSYSTGGGHEKLFF
TGTGCCAGCAGTTACTCGACTGGCGGGGGGCATGAAAAACTGTTTTTT
>TRBJ2-2|TRBV19|-|-
CASSIYTSTGELFF
TGTGCCAGTAGCATTTACACCTCCACCGGGGAGCTGTTTTTT
>TRBJ2-7|TRBV4-1|-|-
CASSQPLATNYEQYF
TGCGCCAGCAGCCAACCTCTAGCGACCAACTACGAGCAGTACTTC
>TRBJ1-6|TRBV7-3|-|-
CASSATGATGHSPLHF
TGTGCCAGCAGCGCAACCGGGGCCACAGGTCATTCACCCCTCCACTTT
>TRBJ1-1|TRBV5-4|-|-
CASIETGNTEAFF
TGTGCCAGCATCGAGACAGGGAACACTGAAGCTTTCTTT
>TRBJ1-1|TRBV9|-|TRBD1
CASSAGGAEAFF
TGTGCCAGCAGCGCAGGGGGGGCTGAAGCTTTCTTT
>TRBJ2-7|TRBV6-5|-|-
CASSYSDSFYEQYF
TGTGCCAGCAGTTACTCGGACAGTTTCTACGAGCAGTACTTC
>TRBJ2-1|TRBV7-3|-|TRBD1
CASSLIGTANEQFF
TGTGCCAGCAGCTTAATCGGGACAGCGAATGAGCAGTTCTTC
>TRBJ2-1|TRBV5-6|-|-
CASSKEIGQFF
TGTGCCAGCAGCAAGGAGATAGGTCAGTTCTTC
>TRBJ1-2|TRBV25-1|-|-
CASSLDFNYGYTF
TGTGCCAGCAGTTTGGACTTTAACTATGGCTACACCTTC
>TRBJ2-7|TRBV7-9|once|TRBD1
CASSFGQGREQYF
TGTGCCAGCAGCTTCGGACAGGGTAGGGAGCAGTACTTC
>TRBJ2-5|TRBV5-1|-|-
CASSLGFTAVIETQYF
TGCGCCAGCAGCTTGGGTTTCACCGCAGTCATAGAGACCCAGTACTTC
>TRBJ1-5|TRBV28|-|TRBD1
CASTTGGKIIPSNQPQHF
TGTGCCAGCACCACAGGGGGAAAAATCATACCGAGCAATCAGCCCCAGCATTTT
>TRBJ2-1|TRBV27|-|-
CASSTSPREQFF
TGTGCCAGCAGTACAAGCCCGCGGGAGCAGTTCTTC
>TRBJ1-1|TRBV5-1|few|-
CASSLEGGFAEAFF
TGCGCCAGCAGCTTGGAGGGGGGCTTCGCTGAAGCTTTCTTT
>TRBJ1-2|TRBV7-2|-|-
CASSLQSGGIKPYGYTF
TGTGCCAGCAGCTTACAGTCGGGGGGCATTAAGCCTTATGGCTACACCTTC
>TRBJ2-2|TRBV7-8|-|TRBD2
CASSLAVGGFSVNTGELFF
TGTGCCAGCAGCTTAGCGGTCGGGGGGTTCTCAGTGAACACCGGGGAGCTGTTTTTT
>TRBJ2-3|TRBV9|-|TRBD1
CASSVEQGGTDTQYF
TGTGCCAGCAGCGTAGAACAGGGGGGAACAGATACGCAGTATTTT
>TRBJ1-1|TRBV7-9|-|TRBD1
CASSLGWDSLNTEAFF
TGTGCCAGCAGCTTAGGCTGGGACAGCTTGAACACTGAAGCTTTCTTT
>TRBJ2-4|TRBV2|-|-
CASSQATDSQYF
TGTGCCAGCAGTCAGGCTACCGATAGCCAGTACTTC
>TRBJ2-7|TRBV28|-|-
CASSRGTWYEQYF
TGTGCCAGCAGTCGGGGGACTTGGTACGAGCAGTACTTC
>TRBJ2-1|TRBV11-2|-|TRBD2
CASSSRGSGRGVYNEQFF
TGTGCCAGCAGCTCGCGTGGTAGCGGGAGAGGGGTCTACAATGAGCAGTTCTTC
>TRBJ1-1|TRBV7-9|-|TRBD1
CASSLDRGLAEAFF
TGTGCCAGCAGCCTCGACAGGGGGCTAGCTGAAGCTTTCTTT
>TRBJ1-1|TRBV2|-|TRBD1
CASRLRGSAEAFF
TGTGCCAGCAGACTCAGGGGGAGTGCTGAAGCTTTCTTT
>TRBJ1-1|TRBV6-5|once|-
CASSRPEALNTEAFF
TGTGCCAGCAGTCGCCCTGAGGCTCTGAACACTGAAGCTTTCTTT
>TRBJ1-5|TRBV7-2|-|-
CASSLDGGQPQHF
TGTGCCAGCAGCTTAGATGGAGGACAGCCCCAGCATTTT
>TRBJ2-5|TRBV5-4|-|-
CASSSDAGETQYF
TGTGCCAGCAGTTCTGACGCGGGAGAGACCCAGTACTTC
>TRBJ2-3|TRBV28|-|TRBD2
CASSLWPSGRSTDTQYF
TGTGCCAGCAGTTTATGGCCTAGCGGGAGAAGCACAGATACGCAGTATTTT
>TRBJ2-1|TRBV5-1|-|-
CASSHGRSYYNEQFF
TGCGCCAGCAGCCATGGACGGAGCTACTACAATGAGCAGTTCTTC
>TRBJ2-7|TRBV11-2|-|TRBD2
CASSVGLAEYYEQYF
TGTGCCAGCAGCGTCGGACTAGCGGAGTACTACGAGCAGTACTTC
>TRBJ2-7|TRBV30|-|TRBD2
CAWMLAGGLGEQYF
TGTGCCTGGATGCTAGCGGGAGGCCTGGGGGAGCAGTACTTC
>TRBJ1-6|TRBV27|-|TRBD1
CASSSRPGQGGYNSPLHF
TGTGCCAGCAGTTCCCGACCGGGACAGGGTGGCTATAATTCACCCCTCCACTTT
>TRBJ1-1|TRBV2|-|-
CASSGLFMNTEAFF
TGTGCCAGCAGTGGACTGTTCATGAACACTGAAGCTTTCTTT
>TRBJ2-4|TRBV10-3|-|-
CAISENVIQYF
TGTGCCATCAGTGAAAATGTCATTCAGTACTTC
>TRBJ2-3|TRBV11-2|-|-
CASSLVGSSTDTQYF
TGTGCCAGCAGCTTAGTGGGGAGTAGCACAGATACGCAGTATTTT
>TRBJ2-5|TRBV20-1|-|TRBD1
CSAIQGETQYF
TGCAGTGCGATACAGGGGGAGACCCAGTACTTC
>TRBJ1-2|TRBV6-5|-|-
CATGRGSTDYGYTF
TGTGCCACTGGGCGGGGATCTACGGACTATGGCTACACCTTC
>TRBJ2-1|TRBV30|-|TRBD2
CAWSVRLAGFVDNEQFF
TGTGCCTGGAGTGTAAGGCTAGCGGGATTTGTGGACAATGAGCAGTTCTTC
>TRBJ2-4|TRBV28|-|TRBD1
CASSLSLGTGTDIQYF
TGTGCCAGCAGTTTATCGCTCGGGACAGGGACCGACATTCAGTACTTC
>TRBJ1-3|TRBV25-1|-|-
CASTRSSGNTIYF
TGTGCCAGCACTAGGAGCTCTGGAAACACCATATATTTT